A single sample gave rise to the 12 T cell receptor beta chains below, sequenced in a study of beta chain features in type 1 diabetes. Sequencing targeted expressed TCRB transcripts, as all isolated RNA had been reverse transcribed. Using immunoSEQ multiplex PCR, the repertoire was profiled, and TCRdb retains in-frame clones only, with some absent. The sample has approximately 330,000 clones, about 10% seen once; the top ten hold approximately 0.016%. The material sequenced was naive CD4+ T cells from blood. The receptors here all came from a woman aged 25 to 45 in good health.

The chain employs TRBV6-5 and TRBJ2-7; 10 bases are shared with TRBD1. The trim removed 6 bases at V and 0 bases at J, leaving 5 bases unmatched. The CDR3 covers 15 residues. CDR1 is MNHEY, CDR2 SVGAGI, per germline. DNA for the CDR3: TGTGCCAGCAGAAGCCGGGACAGGGGCTCCTACGAGCAGTACTTC. Its translation: CASRSRDRGSYEQYF.

The sample holds a few counts of this clone. The rearrangement uses TRBV9 and TRBJ1-4; TRBD1 might be the D (5 bases). Germline V lookup: CDR1 SGDLS, CDR2 YYNGEE. V lost 2 bases and J 3 bases, leaving 8 bases between the germline ends. The CDR3 contains 14 residues. The CDR3 protein is CASSVGGANEKLFF. In nucleotides, the CDR3 is TGTGCCAGCAGCGTTGGGGGGGCTAATGAAAAACTGTTTTTT.

The V and J genes are TRBV9 and TRBJ1-5; unclear D gene. CDR3 length: 15 amino acids. Germline V gives CDR1 SGDLS, CDR2 YYNGEE. V lost 3 bases to trimming and J lost 1 base, with 11 bases between them. The chain's CDR3 is CASSAGLESNQPQHF. The CDR3 DNA follows: TGTGCCAGCAGCGCAGGTTTGGAAAGCAATCAGCCCCAGCATTTT.

The rearrangement links TRBV7-2 to TRBJ2-4, with D uncertain. This CDR3 is built from 16 residues. Per germline, CDR1 SGHTA and CDR2 FQGNSA. The V gene lost 1 base and the J gene lost 0 bases, with 10 bases spanning the gap. CDR3 sequence reads: CASSLVAVLAKNIQYF. Here the CDR3 DNA reads TGTGCCAGCAGCTTAGTGGCAGTCCTAGCCAAAAACATTCAGTACTTC.

The chain employs TRBV5-6 and TRBJ1-1, with D hard to call. CDR3 size: 12 residues. Trimming left V 1 base short and J 7 bases short, with 8 bases between. The germline CDR1 and CDR2 sequences are SGHDT and YYEEEE. The CDR3 DNA reads as TGTGCCAGCAGCTTGAGAACAGTTGAAGCTTTCTTT. Its protein is CASSLRTVEAFF.

This clone was detected a few times. V and J are TRBV7-9 and TRBJ2-7; TRBD1 matches 7 bases. This CDR3 comprises 13 residues. Trimming at V came to 5 bases and at J to 7 bases, leaving 8 bases not matched to a gene. The germline gives CDR1 SEHNR, CDR2 FQNEAQ (reference sequence). The CDR3 DNA reads as TGTGCCAGCAGCCCGGGACAGCCTGGGGAGCAGTACTTC. It translates to CASSPGQPGEQYF.

This clone was found a few times. The chain joins TRBV29-1 to TRBJ2-5; 8 bases are a match to TRBD1. CDR3 size: 12 residues. V was pared by 5 bases and J by 5 bases, with 4 bases of the junction left unmatched. CDR1 SQVTM and CDR2 ANQGSEA come from the germline V gene. CDR3 DNA: TGCAGCGTTTCGCAGGGGGCCGAGACCCAGTACTTC. It encodes CSVSQGAETQYF. The full variable domain, completed using reference TRBV29-1 and TRBJ2-5, is SAVISQKPSRDICQRGTSLTIQCQVDSQVTMMFWYRQQPGQSLTLIATANQGSEATYESGFVIDKFPISRPNLTFSTLTVSNMSPEDSSIYLCSVSQGAETQYFGPGTRLLVL.

This clone was observed a handful of times. The genes are TRBV28 and TRBJ1-4; possibly TRBD1 for D (5 bases). Germline V lookup: CDR1 MDHEN, CDR2 SYDVKM. Trimming cost V 6 bases and J 5 bases, with 13 bases left between them. This CDR3 spans 14 amino acids. This CDR3 is CASSVQGVNEKLFF. As DNA, the CDR3 is TGTGCCAGCAGCGTCCAAGGGGTAAATGAAAAACTGTTTTTT.

The table lists this clone with a few counts. The chain combines TRBV19 with TRBJ1-5; 11 nucleotides agree with TRBD1. Per germline, CDR1 LNHDA and CDR2 SQIVND (reference sequence). With 4 bases clipped from V and 6 bases from J, the junction kept 8 bases outside the gene matches. CDR3 length: 16 residues. Here the CDR3 reads CASSTPGTGGFQPQHF. In DNA form, the CDR3 reads TGTGCCAGTAGTACCCCGGGGACAGGGGGATTTCAGCCCCAGCATTTT.

The chain employs TRBV6-5 and TRBJ1-1, with D perhaps TRBD1 (6 bases). Germline loops: CDR1 MNHEY, CDR2 SVGAGI. V was pared by 5 bases and J by 2 bases, with 12 bases between. This CDR3 comprises 14 residues. The CDR3: CASSRQGINTEAFF. CDR3 nucleotides: TGTGCCAGCAGTCGGCAGGGGATTAACACTGAAGCTTTCTTT.

The J gene is TRBJ2-2, the V gene TRBV4-3; 8 nucleotides line up with TRBD1. The CDR3 has 15 residues. Germline-derived CDR1 and CDR2 are LGHNA and YSLEER. V lost 4 bases to trimming and J lost 6 bases; unmatched junction nucleotides: 7. As DNA, the CDR3 is TGCGCCAGCAGCCGCGGACAGGGACGGGCCGGGGAGCTGTTTTTT. Translation: CASSRGQGRAGELFF.

The chain employs TRBV4-2 and TRBJ2-5; maybe TRBD2 (5 bases). There are 14 residues in the CDR3. Trimming left V 0 bases short and J 5 bases short, with 10 bases between. The germline CDR1 and CDR2 sequences are LGHNA and YNFKEQ. CDR3 sequence: CASSQDGVWETQYF. CDR3 bases: TGTGCCAGCAGCCAAGACGGGGTTTGGGAGACCCAGTACTTC.